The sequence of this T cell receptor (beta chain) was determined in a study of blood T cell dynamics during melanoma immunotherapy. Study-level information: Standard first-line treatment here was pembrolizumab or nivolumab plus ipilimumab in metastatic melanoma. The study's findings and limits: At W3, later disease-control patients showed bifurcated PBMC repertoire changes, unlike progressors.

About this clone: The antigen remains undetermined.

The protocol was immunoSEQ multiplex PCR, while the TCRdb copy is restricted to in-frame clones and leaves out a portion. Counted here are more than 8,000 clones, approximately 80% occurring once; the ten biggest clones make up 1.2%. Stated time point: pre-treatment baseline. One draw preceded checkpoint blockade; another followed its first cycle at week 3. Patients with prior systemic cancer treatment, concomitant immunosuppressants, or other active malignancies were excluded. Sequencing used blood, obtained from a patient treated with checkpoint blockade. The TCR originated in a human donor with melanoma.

The chain's CDR3 is CASSQVGLAGGLRSGANVLTF. CDR3 in DNA: TGCGCCAGCAGCCAAGTGGGACTAGCGGGGGGGCTTCGCTCTGGGGCCAACGTCCTGACTTTC. The chain uses TRBV4-1 and TRBJ2-6; TRBD2 agrees at 16 bases. The CDR3 totals 21 residues. Germline V gene sequence: CDR1 MGHRA, CDR2 YSYEKL. V lost 1 base, J lost 0 bases, and 6 bases stayed unmatched.